These 26 T cell receptor beta chains came from one sample sequenced in a study of early T cells in non-severe SARS-CoV-2 infection. MiXCR was run by TCRdb on the 5' RACE reads, yielding one entry per CDR3 protein. The table records fewer than 50,000 distinct CDR3 sequences, more than 6.5% of them present only once. The specimen sequenced was whole blood. The receptor set was obtained from an adult who was a healthcare worker with PCR-confirmed SARS-CoV-2 infection or an uninfected control (not recorded which).

Many counts were recorded for this clonotype. The J gene is TRBJ2-7, the V gene TRBV20-1; 7 nucleotides agree with TRBD2. This CDR3 spans 15 amino acids. CDR1 and CDR2 (germline): DFQATT, SNEGSKA (reference sequence). The J segment lost 1 base and the V segment lost 0 bases, leaving 6 bases of the junction unmatched. CDR3 sequence (DNA): TGCAGTGCTAGAGATCGGCTAGCGGAATCCTACGAGCAGTACTTC. Encoded protein: CSARDRLAESYEQYF.

This clonotype has a handful of counts. V is TRBV7-8 and J is TRBJ2-5, with D unclear. Trimming took off 5 bases at V and 2 bases at J, with 9 bases between the two ends. CDR3 length: 13 amino acids. Looked up from germline, CDR1 is SGHVS and CDR2 is FQNEAQ. This CDR3 is CASSRLGQETQYF. The CDR3 coding sequence is TGTGCCAGCAGCCGATTGGGGCAAGAGACCCAGTACTTC.

The genes are TRBV10-3 and TRBJ2-7; 9 bases agree with TRBD1. CDR3 length equals 13 residues. From germline, CDR1 is ENHRY and CDR2 SYGVKD. V trimming: 6 bases; J trimming: 5 bases; junction bases outside the gene matches: 5. CDR3 in DNA: TGTGCCATCAGGCCGACAGGGGGGGACGAGCAGTACTTC. It is translated as CAIRPTGGDEQYF.

The chain combines TRBV19 with TRBJ2-6, with D hard to call. The germline gives CDR1 LNHDA, CDR2 SQIVND (reference sequence). V was pared by 5 bases and J by 4 bases, with 12 bases between. The CDR3 covers 15 residues. This chain's CDR3 is CASSLRTSGANVLTF. The CDR3 region has the DNA TGTGCCAGTAGTCTCAGGACCTCCGGGGCCAACGTCCTGACTTTC.

This clonotype was seen many times. This sequence joins TRBV29-1 and TRBJ1-1; TRBD1 matches 8 bases. V was clipped by 6 bases and J by 5 bases; unmatched bases: 11. The CDR3 is made up of 14 amino acids. Germline CDR1 and CDR2: SQVTM and ANQGSEA. The CDR3 loop is CSVGLRTGTTEAFF. The CDR3 DNA reads TGCAGCGTGGGTCTCCGGACAGGGACTACTGAAGCTTTCTTT.

This clonotype was counted only a few times. The CDR3 sequence is CASRWGGPETQYF. The CDR3 DNA is TGTGCCAGCCGTTGGGGGGGACCAGAGACCCAGTACTTC. This sequence joins TRBV6-2 or TRBV6-3 and TRBJ2-5, with 7 nucleotides matching TRBD2. CDR1 and CDR2 from the germline V gene are MNHEY and SVGEGT. With 8 bases clipped from V and 4 bases from J, the junction kept 7 bases outside the gene matches. The CDR3 sequence is 13 residues long.

The chain uses TRBV6-2 or TRBV6-3 and TRBJ2-3, with D tentatively TRBD2 (5 bases). Germline V gives CDR1 MNHEY, CDR2 SVGEGT. The germline V and J ends were trimmed by 11 bases and 1 base, with 10 bases remaining between them. CDR3 size: 12 residues. CDR3 sequence reads: CAVRSGTDTQYF. The CDR3 DNA follows: TGTGCCGTTCGTAGCGGCACAGATACGCAGTATTTT.

This clonotype was seen repeatedly, ten times or more. For the CDR3, the DNA is TGTGCCAGCAGTCCCTTAGACAGGGGCACTGAAGCTTTCTTT. This translates into CASSPLDRGTEAFF. V and J are TRBV28 and TRBJ1-1, with 8 bases aligning to TRBD1. Trimming at V came to 5 bases and at J to 4 bases, leaving 6 bases not matched to a gene. The CDR3 contains 14 residues. The germline V gene has CDR1 MDHEN and CDR2 SYDVKM.

The genes are TRBV10-3 and TRBJ1-2, with 8 nucleotides matching TRBD1. The V gene end was trimmed by 6 bases and the J gene end by 8 bases; junction bases not matched to a gene: 5. The CDR3 sequence is 12 residues long. Germline loops: CDR1 ENHRY, CDR2 SYGVKD. CDR3 sequence: CAIRDRVAGYTF. The CDR3 nucleotides are TGTGCCATCAGGGACAGGGTAGCGGGCTACACCTTC.

The chain joins TRBV6-5 to TRBJ1-2, with a weak D call TRBD1 (5 bases). CDR1 and CDR2 (germline): MNHEY, SVGAGI. This CDR3 contains 14 residues. V was trimmed by 6 bases and J by 4 bases, leaving 15 bases between them. This CDR3 is CASSTPGIGYGYTF. The DNA for the CDR3 is TGTGCCAGCAGCACCCCAGGGATTGGCTATGGCTACACCTTC.

V and J are TRBV28 and TRBJ2-7, with D possibly matching TRBD2 (6 bases). This CDR3 region has 15 residues. Germline V lookup: CDR1 MDHEN, CDR2 SYDVKM. V was pared by 4 bases and J by 4 bases, with 17 bases between. CDR3 loop: CASSWGRGFGYEQYF. CDR3 in DNA: TGTGCCAGCAGTTGGGGCCGGGGGTTCGGATACGAGCAGTACTTC.

J is TRBJ2-3 and V is TRBV9; D may correspond to TRBD1 or TRBD2 (5 bases each). Germline V gene data show CDR1 as SGDLS and CDR2 as YYNGEE. The CDR3 runs to 14 residues. Trimming shortened V by 0 bases and J by 2 bases, and 7 bases separated the two germline ends. The CDR3 loop is CASSVEGTTDTQYF. CDR3 in DNA: TGTGCCAGCAGCGTAGAAGGGACCACAGATACGCAGTATTTT.

This clonotype was recorded at least ten times. The chain combines TRBV15 with TRBJ2-1; a weak D match, TRBD2 (6 bases). CDR1 is LNHNV, CDR2 YYDKDF, per germline (reference sequence). The V end was cut by 3 bases, the J end by 3 bases, with 15 bases between. The CDR3 runs to 16 residues. CDR3 residues: CATSREAGWFYNEQFF. In DNA form, the CDR3 reads TGTGCCACCAGCAGGGAAGCGGGTTGGTTCTACAATGAGCAGTTCTTC.

This clonotype was seen at least ten times. This chain connects TRBV7-9 to TRBJ1-2; maybe TRBD1 (5 bases). CDR3 length: 13 amino acids. CDR1 and CDR2 (germline): SEHNR, FQNEAQ (reference sequence). V lost 3 bases, J lost 6 bases, and 11 bases lay in between. The CDR3 bases are TGTGCCAGCAGCTTGTCAGGGCCTGATGGCTACACCTTC. This codes for CASSLSGPDGYTF.

The sample holds a few counts of this clonotype. The rearrangement uses TRBV20-1 and TRBJ2-3; the match to TRBD2 covers 8 bases. There are 13 residues in the CDR3. Trimming took 3 bases from V and 2 from J; bases not matched to a gene: 1. From germline, CDR1 is DFQATT and CDR2 SNEGSKA (reference sequence). CDR3 protein: CSASGGATDTQYF. CDR3 sequence (DNA): TGCAGTGCTAGCGGGGGGGCCACAGATACGCAGTATTTT.

This clonotype was seen ten or more times. The chain employs TRBV5-1 and TRBJ2-3; 9 bases map to TRBD1. The V gene's germline CDR1 is SGHRS and CDR2 YFSETQ. The CDR3 is made up of 16 amino acids. Unmatched junction bases numbered 10, after V lost 4 bases and J lost 4 bases. In DNA form, the CDR3 reads TGCGCCAGCAGCCTCCTACAGGACAGGGGAGCAGATACGCAGTATTTT. Translated, it gives CASSLLQDRGADTQYF.

This clonotype showed up many times. The chain couples TRBV29-1 to TRBJ1-1; the D gene is possibly TRBD1 (6 bases). Germline assignment: CDR1 SQVTM and CDR2 ANQGSEA. The CDR3 runs to 15 residues. The germline V and J ends were trimmed by 2 bases and 9 bases, with 22 bases remaining between them. The CDR3 coding sequence is TGCAGCGTTGAACCTCACGGACAGCTCTCCCAAAAAGCTTTCTTT. Its translation: CSVEPHGQLSQKAFF.

This clonotype was observed a handful of times. The chain carries TRBV6-5 and TRBJ1-6; TRBD1 matches at 8 bases. Germline V CDR1 and CDR2: MNHEY, SVGAGI. CDR3 size: 17 residues. Germline trimming cut 5 bases from V and 0 bases from J; bases unmatched to any gene: 6. CDR3 sequence reads: CASSPSGGSSYNSPLHF. The CDR3 DNA sequence: TGTGCCAGCAGTCCATCAGGGGGCAGCTCCTATAATTCACCCCTCCACTTT.

The table lists this clonotype with many counts. The rearrangement joins TRBV9 to TRBJ2-1, with D perhaps TRBD2 (6 bases). The germline V gene has CDR1 SGDLS and CDR2 YYNGEE. V was shortened by 2 bases and J by 0 bases, with 9 bases between the two germline ends. The CDR3 consists of 15 residues. CDR3: CASSVFGSSYNEQFF. The CDR3 DNA reads TGTGCCAGCAGCGTGTTCGGGAGCTCCTACAATGAGCAGTTCTTC.

The chain couples TRBV7-2 to TRBJ2-3, with 9 nucleotides matching TRBD2. The CDR3 contains 15 residues. The germline CDR1 and CDR2 sequences are SGHTA and FQGNSA. The V and J ends lost 1 base and 7 bases, in that order; junction bases with no gene match: 6. This chain's CDR3 is CASSLGLRGGYTQYF. The DNA of the CDR3 is TGTGCCAGCAGCTTAGGTCTGCGGGGGGGCTATACGCAGTATTTT.

The chain joins TRBV6-2 or TRBV6-3 to TRBJ1-2; tentatively, D is TRBD1 (5 bases). V gave up 7 bases and J gave up 4 bases, with 25 bases separating them. The CDR3 runs to 17 residues. CDR1 and CDR2 (germline): MNHEY, SVGEGT. The CDR3, as DNA: TGTGCCAGCACCCCGATTGACGGGGGATCTTCGTCCTATGGCTACACCTTC. Translation: CASTPIDGGSSSYGYTF.

This clonotype was observed at least ten times. The rearrangement links TRBV12-3 or TRBV12-4 to TRBJ2-7; 9 nucleotides line up with TRBD1. The CDR3 consists of 13 residues. Trimming took 6 bases from V and 6 from J; bases not matched to a gene: 6. The CDR3 sequence is CASSPGQGIEQYF. The CDR3 nucleotides read TGTGCCAGCAGCCCGGGACAGGGCATCGAGCAGTACTTC.

This clonotype was recorded many times. The CDR3 nucleotides read TGTGCCAGCATGCGGTCGCAGAACTATGGCTACACCTTC. Residues: CASMRSQNYGYTF. This sequence joins TRBV12-3 or TRBV12-4 and TRBJ1-2, with unresolved D. V dropped 7 bases and J dropped 2 bases, with 11 bases sitting between them. The CDR3 loop spans 13 amino acids.

This clonotype was seen a few times. This rearrangement joins TRBV7-2 to TRBJ2-3; 9 nucleotides match TRBD2. Trimming took 4 bases from V and 0 from J; bases not matched to a gene: 5. Germline CDR1 SGHTA, CDR2 FQGNSA. The CDR3 totals 16 residues. The CDR3 spells CASSSNLAGSTDTQYF. CDR3 sequence (DNA): TGTGCCAGCAGCTCCAATCTAGCGGGGAGCACAGATACGCAGTATTTT.

In this sample, this clonotype turned up many times. The CDR3 region is CASSVDGTGGTYEQYF. The CDR3 nucleotides read TGTGCCAGCAGCGTAGATGGGACAGGGGGCACTTACGAGCAGTACTTC. The rearrangement joins TRBV9 to TRBJ2-7, with TRBD1 matching over 12 bases. Unmatched junction bases numbered 5, after V lost 0 bases and J lost 4 bases. The CDR3 is 16 amino acids. CDR1 and CDR2 (germline): SGDLS, YYNGEE.

V and J are TRBV4-1 and TRBJ2-7; 11 bases fit TRBD1. CDR3 length: 15 residues. Trimming removed 1 base from V and 7 bases from J; junction bases left unmatched: 6. Germline CDR1 MGHRA, CDR2 YSYEKL. The CDR3 nucleotides read TGCGCCAGCAGCCAAGGGGACAGGGGGTTGCGTGAGCAGTACTTC. Its protein product is CASSQGDRGLREQYF.